This T cell receptor (beta chain) is drawn from a study of spatial heterogeneity in lung cancer. For the study at large: Alpha-chain sequences were detected in numbers that were consistently lower than beta-chain sequences.

This clonotype has a count of ten or more. As for time point: sample taken at primary tumor resection. The study sequenced unsorted whole RNA from tumor, nontumor lung or frozen PBMC. The donors comprised some 72 untreated early-stage non-small cell lung cancer patients. The V end lost 1 base, the J end lost 0 bases, and 10 bases lay between the germline ends. This CDR3 has 16 amino acids. Every molecule of TCR cDNA had its own unique molecular identifier. TCRdb independently ran MiXCR on the 5' RACE reads; one entry per CDR3 protein. The profile shows over 45,000 distinct CDR3 sequences, roughly 5% of them singletons.

The chain employs TRBV12-3 or TRBV12-4 and TRBJ2-4, with a possible D match to TRBD2 (6 bases). The starting material was PBMCs, obtained at surgery. This TCR came from a male donor with early-stage non-small cell lung cancer. This chain's CDR3 is CASSLGLGLAKNIQYF. In nucleotides, the CDR3 is TGTGCCAGCAGTTTAGGGCTGGGACTAGCCAAAAACATTCAGTACTTC.